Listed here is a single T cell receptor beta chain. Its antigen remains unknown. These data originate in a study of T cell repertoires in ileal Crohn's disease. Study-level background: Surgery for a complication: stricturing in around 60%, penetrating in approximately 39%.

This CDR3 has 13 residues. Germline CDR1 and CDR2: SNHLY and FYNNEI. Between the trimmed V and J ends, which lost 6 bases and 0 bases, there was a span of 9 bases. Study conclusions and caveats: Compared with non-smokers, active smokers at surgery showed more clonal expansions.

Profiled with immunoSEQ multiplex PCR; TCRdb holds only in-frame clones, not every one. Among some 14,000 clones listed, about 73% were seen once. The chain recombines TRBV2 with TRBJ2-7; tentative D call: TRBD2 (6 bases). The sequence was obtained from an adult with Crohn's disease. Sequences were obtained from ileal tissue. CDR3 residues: CASRKGLSYEQYF. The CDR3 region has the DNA TGTGCCAGCAGAAAGGGACTCTCCTACGAGCAGTACTTC.